The 19 T cell receptor beta chains below all came from one sample that was sequenced in a study of blood T cell repertoires in COVID-19. Sequencing used immunoSEQ multiplex PCR; TCRdb keeps in-frame clones, though not all of them. The table has about 200,000 clones, over 70% seen once. The source material was peripheral blood. Receptors originate from a woman in her 70s with acute or convalescent COVID-19.

This clone was observed a few times. The rearrangement uses TRBV7-8 and TRBJ2-2; 12 bases map to TRBD2. This CDR3 comprises 16 residues. Germline loops: CDR1 SGHVS, CDR2 FQNEAQ. Germline trimming cut 3 bases from V and 9 bases from J; bases unmatched to any gene: 8. This chain's CDR3 is CASSFSPTSGSRELFF. The CDR3, as DNA: TGTGCCAGCAGCTTTAGCCCGACTAGCGGGAGCCGGGAGCTGTTTTTT.

The V and J genes are TRBV3-1 (or the pseudogene TRBV3-2) and TRBJ1-2; maybe TRBD1 (6 bases). The CDR3 totals 14 residues. Germline CDR1 LGHDT, CDR2 YNNKEL (reference sequence). Trimming left V 1 base short and J 7 bases short, with 13 bases between. The CDR3 sequence is CASSQVRTAGGYTF. Written as DNA, the CDR3 is TGTGCCAGCAGCCAAGTACGGACAGCCGGTGGCTACACCTTC.

This chain links TRBV20-1 with TRBJ1-1; D is unclear. The CDR3 totals 11 residues. The V end lost 4 bases, the J end lost 10 bases, and 13 bases lay between the germline ends. Looked up from germline, CDR1 is DFQATT and CDR2 is SNEGSKA (reference sequence). CDR3 nucleotide sequence: TGCAGTGCTAACCGCCAGGCCCGAGCTTTCTTT. Translating gives CSANRQARAFF.

V and J are TRBV19 and TRBJ1-2, with 11 bases identical to TRBD1. V gave up 3 bases and J gave up 7 bases; unmatched junction bases: 7. Germline CDR1 LNHDA, CDR2 SQIVND (reference sequence). The CDR3 is 15 residues long. CDR3 coding DNA: TGTGCCAGTAGTATCGCCGGGACAGGGGGAGGTGGCTACACCTTC. Translating it yields CASSIAGTGGGGYTF.

The chain joins TRBV6-6 to TRBJ2-1; 7 bases map to TRBD2. V gave up 2 bases and J gave up 8 bases; unmatched junction bases: 6. Germline CDR1 MNHNY, CDR2 SVGAGI (reference sequence). This CDR3 region has 14 residues. The CDR3 protein is CASSYGGREDEQFF. The CDR3 nucleotides read TGTGCCAGCAGTTACGGCGGGAGAGAGGATGAGCAGTTCTTC.

The chain is built from TRBV5-4 and TRBJ2-3; 9 bases agree with TRBD2. J gave up 4 bases and V 3 bases, and 6 bases lay outside the gene matches. Germline V gene data show CDR1 as SGHNT and CDR2 as YYREEE (reference sequence). The CDR3 has 15 amino acids. CDR3 protein: CASSSFSGSPDTQYF. The CDR3 coding sequence is TGTGCCAGCAGCTCATTTAGCGGGAGCCCAGATACGCAGTATTTT.

The V call is TRBV28, the J call TRBJ2-7, with no clear D. Trimming took off 5 bases at V and 0 bases at J, with 8 bases between the two ends. The CDR3 consists of 13 residues. Germline V lookup: CDR1 MDHEN, CDR2 SYDVKM. The DNA of the CDR3 is TGTGCCAGCAGTGATAGGAGCTCCTACGAGCAGTACTTC. The encoded protein is CASSDRSSYEQYF.

The chain employs TRBV28 and TRBJ1-2, with TRBD1 matching 9 bases. CDR3 size: 18 residues. V shed 6 bases, J shed 7 bases, and the junction held 21 bases outside the gene matches. Germline V gene lookup returns CDR1 MDHEN and CDR2 SYDVKM. The CDR3 protein is CASRSPPGTGFQSGGYTF. CDR3 bases: TGTGCCAGCAGGTCCCCCCCCGGGACAGGGTTTCAATCGGGTGGCTACACCTTC.

This clone was recorded at least ten times. This sequence joins TRBV9 and TRBJ2-2; TRBD1 matches at 8 bases. The ends lost 2 bases at V and 3 bases at J; junction bases unmatched: 3. Germline values: CDR1 SGDLS, CDR2 YYNGEE. The CDR3 is 15 amino acids. The CDR3 loop reads CASSVRGQDTGELFF. The CDR3 DNA reads as TGTGCCAGCAGCGTCAGGGGGCAGGACACCGGGGAGCTGTTTTTT. The entire variable domain, with the rest obtained from reference TRBV9 and TRBJ2-2, is as follows: DSGVTQTPKHLITATGQRVTLRCSPRSGDLSVYWYQQSLDQGLQFLIQYYNGEERAKGNILERFSAQQFPDLHSELNLSSLELGDSALYFCASSVRGQDTGELFFGEGSRLTVL.

The J gene is TRBJ2-2, the V gene TRBV11-3; TRBD1 might be the D (6 bases). Per the germline V gene, CDR1 is SGHNT and CDR2 is YENEEA. With 1 base removed from V and 2 bases from J, the gap between germline ends came to 8 bases. This CDR3 spans 15 amino acids. Written as DNA, the CDR3 is TGTGCCAGCAGCTTAGGGACAGCTAACACCGGGGAGCTGTTTTTT. It is translated as CASSLGTANTGELFF.

In its sample, this clone was seen a few times. This rearrangement joins TRBV5-1 to TRBJ1-1; tentative D call: TRBD1 (6 bases). This CDR3 region has 14 residues. V lost 3 bases and J 6 bases, leaving 15 bases between the germline ends. The germline CDR1 and CDR2 sequences are SGHRS and YFSETQ. CDR3 protein: CASSSGFGTPEAFF. In DNA, the CDR3 is TGCGCCAGCAGCTCCGGCTTCGGGACACCTGAAGCTTTCTTT.

The V and J genes are TRBV6-5 and TRBJ1-3; 9 bases line up with TRBD1. Trimming removed 6 bases from V and 4 bases from J; junction bases left unmatched: 7. The CDR3 totals 15 residues. The germline CDR1 and CDR2 sequences are MNHEY and SVGAGI. CDR3 sequence reads: CASRPNRGPGNTIYF. The CDR3 DNA reads as TGTGCCAGCAGACCTAACAGGGGGCCAGGAAACACCATATATTTT.

The chain carries TRBV19 and TRBJ1-1, with a possible D match to TRBD1 (5 bases). The CDR3 runs 15 residues. CDR1 LNHDA and CDR2 SQIVND come from the germline V gene (reference sequence). The V gene lost 7 bases and the J gene lost 2 bases, with 17 bases spanning the gap. DNA of the CDR3: TGTGCCAGTACCACGGGGGGGAGGTCCAACACTGAAGCTTTCTTT. Protein product: CASTTGGRSNTEAFF.

This chain joins TRBV3-1 (or the pseudogene TRBV3-2) and TRBJ2-1; D is undetermined. V was pared by 0 bases and J by 10 bases, with 10 bases between. CDR3 size: 13 residues. Per germline, CDR1 LGHDT and CDR2 YNNKEL (reference sequence). As DNA, the CDR3 is TGTGCCAGCAGCCAAGATCCCAGCGACGAGCAGTTCTTC. As protein: CASSQDPSDEQFF.

The chain has TRBV5-8 and TRBJ1-4; the D is unclear. This CDR3 is 14 amino acids long. Germline CDR1 reads SGHTS; CDR2 reads YDEGEE. V gave up 4 bases and J gave up 0 bases, with 7 bases separating them. Here the CDR3 reads CASSRGATNEKLFF. CDR3 sequence (DNA): TGTGCCAGCAGCCGCGGGGCAACTAATGAAAAACTGTTTTTT.

A single count supports this clone. The rearrangement links TRBV5-5 to TRBJ2-1, with TRBD2 identical over 10 bases. The germline V gene has CDR1 SGHKS and CDR2 YYEKEE (reference sequence). V lost 4 bases and J lost 16; bases outside the gene matches: 5. The CDR3 extends over 11 amino acids. The CDR3 region is CASSTGTSVFF. DNA of the CDR3: TGTGCCAGCAGCACCGGGACTAGCGTTTTCTTC. Full variable domain (missing parts from reference TRBV5-5 and TRBJ2-1): DAGVTQSPTHLIKTRGQQVTLRCSPISGHKSVSWYQQVLGQGPQFIFQYYEKEERGRGNFPDRFSARQFPNYSSELNVNALLLGDSALYLCASSTGTSVFFGPGTRLTVL.

The chain links TRBV7-8 to TRBJ2-1; 12 nucleotides align to TRBD2. V was pared by 0 bases and J by 10 bases, with 10 bases of the junction left unmatched. The CDR3 runs to 17 residues. CDR1 is SGHVS, CDR2 FQNEAQ, per germline. The CDR3 DNA reads as TGTGCCAGCAGCTTAGCGGACGGACTAGCGGGATTTTGGGAGCAGTTCTTC. It translates to CASSLADGLAGFWEQFF.

The gene calls are TRBV5-4 and TRBJ1-5; D perhaps matches TRBD1 (6 bases). This CDR3 is built from 17 residues. Germline V CDR1 and CDR2: SGHNT, YYREEE (reference sequence). Trimming cost V 1 base and J 2 bases, with 16 bases left between them. CDR3 residues: CASSLIGQIRGNQPQHF. Here the CDR3 DNA reads TGTGCCAGCAGCTTGATAGGACAGATACGGGGCAATCAGCCCCAGCATTTT.

The chain is built from TRBV5-4 and TRBJ2-3, with 12 bases matching TRBD2. Unmatched junction bases numbered 7, after V lost 5 bases and J lost 3 bases. The CDR3 consists of 16 residues. Germline CDR1 reads SGHNT; CDR2 reads YYREEE (reference sequence). The CDR3 sequence is CASRPRLAGETDTQYF. The CDR3 bases are TGTGCCAGCAGGCCTCGACTAGCGGGAGAAACAGATACGCAGTATTTT.